This paragraph covers one T cell receptor beta chain sequence. Its antigen is not known. Clones were read by immunoSEQ multiplex PCR, and TCRdb kept only the in-frame ones, dropping some. The sample includes about 78,000 clones, just under 85% of them seen just once. This sample is part of a study of T cells in localized non-small cell lung cancer. Overall study findings and caveats: When the top 100 tumor clones were examined, a median approximately 54 of them also appeared in the adjacent lung, which was paired and uninvolved. Longer overall survival accompanied higher blood T cell density. Since sequencing was restricted to only one region of the tumor, intratumor heterogeneity remains a possibility. Among the tissues sampled, uninvolved adjacent lung had the highest T cell clonality, above tumor.

The V end lost 1 base, the J end lost 9 bases, and 14 bases lay between the germline ends. This CDR3 region has 14 residues. Germline V gives CDR1 SGHNT, CDR2 YENEEA. The chain joins TRBV11-3 to TRBJ2-3; D may be TRBD1 (5 bases). The receptor was isolated from a man aged 35-75 years with stage I lung adenocarcinoma. The sequencing here drew on peripheral blood, taken before any cancer treatment. The CDR3 region is CASSLGLEGATQYF. The CDR3 bases are TGTGCCAGCAGCTTAGGCCTAGAAGGGGCGACGCAGTATTTT.